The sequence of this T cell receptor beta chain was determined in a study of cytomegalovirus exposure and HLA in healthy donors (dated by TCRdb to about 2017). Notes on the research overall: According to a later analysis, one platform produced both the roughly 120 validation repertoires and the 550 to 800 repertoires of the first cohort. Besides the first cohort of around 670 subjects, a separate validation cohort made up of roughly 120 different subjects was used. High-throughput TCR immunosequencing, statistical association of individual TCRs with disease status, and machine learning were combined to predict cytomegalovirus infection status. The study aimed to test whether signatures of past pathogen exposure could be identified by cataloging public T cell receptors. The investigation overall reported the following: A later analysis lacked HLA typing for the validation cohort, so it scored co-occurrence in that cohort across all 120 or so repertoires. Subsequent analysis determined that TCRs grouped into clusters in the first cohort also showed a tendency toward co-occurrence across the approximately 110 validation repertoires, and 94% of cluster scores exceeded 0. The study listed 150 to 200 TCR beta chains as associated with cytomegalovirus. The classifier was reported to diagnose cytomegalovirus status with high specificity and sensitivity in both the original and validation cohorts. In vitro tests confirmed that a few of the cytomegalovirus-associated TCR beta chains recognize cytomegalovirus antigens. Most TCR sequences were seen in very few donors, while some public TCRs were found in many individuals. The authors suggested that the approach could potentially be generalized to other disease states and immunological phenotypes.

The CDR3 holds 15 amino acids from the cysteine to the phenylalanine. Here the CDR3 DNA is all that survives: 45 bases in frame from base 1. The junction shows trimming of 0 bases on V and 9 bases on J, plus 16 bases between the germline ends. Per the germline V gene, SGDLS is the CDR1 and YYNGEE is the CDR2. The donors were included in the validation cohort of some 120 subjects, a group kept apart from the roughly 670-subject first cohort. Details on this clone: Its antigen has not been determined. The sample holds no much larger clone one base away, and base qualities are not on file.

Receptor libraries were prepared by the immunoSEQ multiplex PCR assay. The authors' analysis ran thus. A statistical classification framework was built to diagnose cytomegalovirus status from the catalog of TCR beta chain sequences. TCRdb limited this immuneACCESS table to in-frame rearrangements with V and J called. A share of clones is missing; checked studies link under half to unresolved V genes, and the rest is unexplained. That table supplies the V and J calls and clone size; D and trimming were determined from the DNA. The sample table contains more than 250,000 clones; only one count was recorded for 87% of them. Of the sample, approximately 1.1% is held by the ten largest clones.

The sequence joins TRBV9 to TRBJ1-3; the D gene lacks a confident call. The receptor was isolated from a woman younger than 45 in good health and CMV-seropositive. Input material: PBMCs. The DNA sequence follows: TGTGCCAGCAGCGTAGAGGGCAATTCTGGACGCACCATATATTTT. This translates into CASSVEGNSGRTIYF.